The 8 T cell receptor beta chains below come from one sample, sequenced in a study of graft-versus-host responses after intestinal transplantation. TCRdb keeps only in-frame clones here, not all; method: immunoSEQ multiplex PCR. The sample shows roughly 60,000 clones, under 95% of them seen only once. Sample: PBMCs, taken 118 to 130 days after intestinal transplantation. These receptor sequences come from a human patient who received an intestinal transplant, so some T cells may come from the graft donor.

The chain joins TRBV30 to TRBJ2-3, with 11 bases aligning to TRBD2. V was clipped by 7 bases and J by 5 bases; unmatched bases: 8. CDR3 length: 14 amino acids. Germline values: CDR1 GTSNPN, CDR2 SVGIG (reference sequence). CDR3 in amino acids: CAYTLAGGQDTQYF. The CDR3 DNA is TGTGCCTATACTCTAGCGGGGGGACAAGATACGCAGTATTTT.

The chain's CDR3 is CASHPSLAGRGRETQYF. In DNA, the CDR3 is TGTGCCAGCCATCCCTCCTTAGCGGGAAGGGGACGAGAGACCCAGTACTTC. The rearrangement links TRBV28 to TRBJ2-5; 8 nucleotides align to TRBD2. The CDR3 consists of 17 residues. V shed 8 bases and J 4 bases; nucleotides not matched to a gene: 18. Germline assignment: CDR1 MDHEN and CDR2 SYDVKM.

The J gene is TRBJ2-7, the V gene TRBV19, with 11 nucleotides matching TRBD1. Germline V gives CDR1 LNHDA, CDR2 SQIVND (reference sequence). CDR3 size: 17 residues. V lost 3 bases to trimming and J lost 4 bases; unmatched junction nucleotides: 11. In DNA form, the CDR3 reads TGTGCCAGTAGTATGACCGCCTGGACAGGGGGCAGGTACGAGCAGTACTTC. Encoded protein: CASSMTAWTGGRYEQYF.

This chain links TRBV6-1 with TRBJ2-2, with D tentatively TRBD1 (5 bases). This CDR3 is 16 amino acids long. CDR1 is MNHNS and CDR2 is SASEGT in the germline V gene. Trimming left V 4 bases short and J 3 bases short, with 15 bases between. Here the CDR3 DNA reads TGTGCCAGCAGTGGCCGACAGCCCTCCTACACCGGGGAGCTGTTTTTT. Translating gives CASSGRQPSYTGELFF.

V gene TRBV5-1 combines with J gene TRBJ1-1; 8 bases are a match to TRBD1. This CDR3 has 13 amino acids. Trimming took 6 bases from V and 1 from J; bases not matched to a gene: 2. Germline CDR1 is SGHRS and CDR2 is YFSETQ. CDR3 sequence (DNA): TGCGCCAGCACTACAGGGGGGAACACTGAAGCTTTCTTT. This encodes CASTTGGNTEAFF.

The rearrangement uses TRBV9 and TRBJ2-1; D call uncertain. V was shortened by 0 bases and J by 11 bases, with 15 bases between the two germline ends. Germline CDR1 reads SGDLS; CDR2 reads YYNGEE. This CDR3 is built from 14 residues. CDR3 sequence reads: CASSVARAEDQQFF. In DNA, the CDR3 is TGTGCCAGCAGCGTAGCTAGGGCTGAAGATCAGCAGTTCTTC. The entire variable domain, with the rest obtained from reference TRBV9 and TRBJ2-1, is as follows: DSGVTQTPKHLITATGQRVTLRCSPRSGDLSVYWYQQSLDQGLQFLIQYYNGEERAKGNILERFSAQQFPDLHSELNLSSLELGDSALYFCASSVARAEDQQFFGPGTRLTVL.

J is TRBJ2-2 and V is TRBV13; tentatively, D is TRBD1 (5 bases). Trimming removed 5 bases from V and 6 bases from J, with 16 bases in between. Germline V lookup: CDR1 PRHDT, CDR2 FYEKMQ (reference sequence). The length of the CDR3 is 15 residues. The CDR3 bases are TGTGCCAGCAGCGCCTGGGGCAGTCTGGCCGGGGAGCTGTTTTTT. It encodes CASSAWGSLAGELFF.

The chain carries TRBV27 and TRBJ2-7; D remains ambiguous. V was cut by 10 bases and J by 6 bases, with 7 bases left in between. Germline values: CDR1 MNHEY, CDR2 SMNVEV (reference sequence). There are 9 residues in the CDR3. The CDR3 nucleotides read TGTGCCACCCCCCCCGAGCAGTACTTC. Translated, it gives CATPPEQYF.